The 13 T cell receptor beta chains listed next were all sequenced from one sample in a study of cytomegalovirus exposure and HLA in healthy donors. With 60 Vbeta and 13 Jbeta primers, the PCR was carried out. The repertoire was sequenced with immunoSEQ multiplex PCR; TCRdb's copy has only in-frame clones and lacks some. The profile shows under 100,000 clones, approximately 70% of them singletons. Sequenced: PBMCs. These receptors were taken from a woman in her forties or fifties in good health and CMV-seropositive.

This clone showed up just once. V is TRBV21-1 and J is TRBJ2-7; the table calls TRBD1, which could not be checked here. TRBV21-1 is flagged as a pseudogene. The CDR3 extends over 20 amino acids. The CDR3 reads CAIPLSLWDRGWVGGYEQYF. The CDR3 region has the DNA TGTGCCATCCCACTCTCGCTATGGGACAGGGGATGGGTTGGGGGATACGAGCAGTACTTC.

V gene TRBV5-1 combines with J gene TRBJ2-2; D is uncertain. The CDR3 runs 13 residues. The germline V and J ends were trimmed by 0 bases and 5 bases, with 5 bases remaining between them. CDR1 and CDR2 (germline): SGHRS, YFSETQ. CDR3 region: CASSLAGTGELFF. CDR3 coding DNA: TGCGCCAGCAGCTTGGCCGGGACCGGGGAGCTGTTTTTT. Variable domain in full (rest from reference TRBV5-1 and TRBJ2-2): KAGVTQTPRYLIKTRGQQVTLSCSPISGHRSVSWYQQTPGQGLQFLFEYFSETQRNKGNFPGRFSGRQFSNSRSEMNVSTLELGDSALYLCASSLAGTGELFFGEGSRLTVL.

This clone was counted a few times. This chain uses TRBV6-1 with TRBJ2-7, with 9 bases aligning to TRBD1. V lost 5 bases and J lost 6; bases outside the gene matches: 8. Germline CDR1 MNHNS, CDR2 SASEGT. CDR3 size: 14 residues. Here the CDR3 DNA reads TGTGCCAGCAGTCTTGGGACAGGGTATGGCGAGCAGTACTTC. It translates to CASSLGTGYGEQYF.

CDR3 in DNA: TGTGCCAGCAGCCCCAGGCGAGGCGGGAGCGCAGATACGCAGTATTTT. Protein: CASSPRRGGSADTQYF. The chain employs TRBV11-2 and TRBJ2-3, with 7 bases matching TRBD2. Germline V CDR1 and CDR2: SGHAT, FQNNGV. CDR3 length: 16 residues. V was pared by 5 bases and J by 4 bases, with 12 bases of the junction left unmatched.

This clone was observed a single time. The V gene is TRBV7-5, the J gene TRBJ2-7; the listed D gene, TRBD2, was not tested against the DNA. TRBV7-5 is a pseudogene. This CDR3 has 15 amino acids. As DNA, the CDR3 is TGTGTCAGAAGCTTAAAAGTTACTCTAATCTACGAGCAGTACTTC. Its translation is CVRSLKVTLIYEQYF.

The genes are TRBV18 and TRBJ2-2, with 9 bases that match TRBD1. The CDR3 contains 15 residues. V shed 5 bases and J 3 bases; nucleotides not matched to a gene: 4. The V gene's germline CDR1 is KGHSH and CDR2 LQKENI. CDR3 loop: CASSRRTGDTGELFF. CDR3 bases: TGTGCCAGCTCAAGACGGACAGGGGACACCGGGGAGCTGTTTTTT.

In this sample, this clone turned up a few times. The rearrangement uses TRBV5-4 and TRBJ2-7, with 8 bases matching TRBD2. The CDR3 has 15 amino acids. Germline CDR1 SGHNT, CDR2 YYREEE (reference sequence). Trimming cost V 5 bases and J 3 bases; bases outside gene matches: 10. CDR3 in DNA: TGTGCCAGCAGTCAACCGTTAGCGGGAATCTACGAGCAGTACTTC. Encoded protein: CASSQPLAGIYEQYF.

The genes are TRBV28 and TRBJ1-2; TRBD1 matches at 7 bases. The CDR3 is 15 residues long. Looked up from germline, CDR1 is MDHEN and CDR2 is SYDVKM. With 5 bases clipped from V and 1 base from J, the junction kept 7 bases outside the gene matches. The CDR3 bases are TGTGCCAGCAGTGAGCACGGACAGGATAACTATGGCTACACCTTC. Amino acids: CASSEHGQDNYGYTF.

The chain is built from TRBV10-2 and TRBJ2-3; D is possibly TRBD2 (5 bases). Trimming removed 3 bases at V and 5 bases at J, with 12 bases between. The CDR3 extends over 14 amino acids. Germline V CDR1 and CDR2: WSHSY, SAAADI. CDR3 sequence: CASSDWVAGDTQYF. The CDR3 bases are TGCGCCAGCAGTGATTGGGTGGCGGGAGATACGCAGTATTTT.

This clone has just a few counts. The chain couples TRBV4-3 to TRBJ2-1; 8 bases match TRBD1. There are 16 residues in the CDR3. Germline V gene data show CDR1 as LGHNA and CDR2 as YSLEER. J lost 7 bases, V lost 2 bases, and 10 bases had no gene match. The CDR3 loop reads CASSQFTTGVGNEQFF. DNA for the CDR3: TGCGCCAGCAGCCAATTTACGACAGGGGTGGGTAATGAGCAGTTCTTC.

This rearrangement joins TRBV2 to TRBJ2-2; 7 bases are shared with TRBD2. In germline, CDR1 is SNHLY, CDR2 FYNNEI. V shed 4 bases and J 2 bases; nucleotides not matched to a gene: 4. The CDR3 covers 15 residues. This CDR3 reads CASSVSGTNTGELFF. CDR3 sequence (DNA): TGTGCCAGCAGTGTGAGCGGGACCAACACCGGGGAGCTGTTTTTT.

This sequence joins TRBV4-2 and TRBJ2-5; D gene unclear. The CDR3 is 12 residues long. The V gene's germline CDR1 is LGHNA and CDR2 YNFKEQ. Trimming took off 1 base at V and 2 bases at J, with 2 bases between the two ends. The chain's CDR3 is CASSQAQETQYF. CDR3 in DNA: TGTGCCAGCAGCCAAGCTCAAGAGACCCAGTACTTC.

V and J are TRBV7-2 and TRBJ2-1; perhaps TRBD1 as D (7 bases). CDR1 is SGHTA and CDR2 is FQGNSA in the germline V gene. V was cut by 1 base and J by 3 bases, with 19 bases left in between. This CDR3 spans 18 amino acids. In DNA, the CDR3 is TGTGCCAGCAGCTTAGTGCCAGGGGGGAGCCCGGTCTACAATGAGCAGTTCTTC. This sequence encodes CASSLVPGGSPVYNEQFF.